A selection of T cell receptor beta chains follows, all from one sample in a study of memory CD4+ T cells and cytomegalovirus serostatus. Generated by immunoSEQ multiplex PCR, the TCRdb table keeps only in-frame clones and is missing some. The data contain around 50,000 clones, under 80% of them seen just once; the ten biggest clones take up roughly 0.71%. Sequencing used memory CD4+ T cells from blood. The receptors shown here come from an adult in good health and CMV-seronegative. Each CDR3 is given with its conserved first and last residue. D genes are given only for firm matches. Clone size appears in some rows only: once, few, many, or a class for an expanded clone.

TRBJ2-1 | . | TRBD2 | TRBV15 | TGTGCCACCAGCGATGGACTAGCGGCCTACAATGAGCAGTTCTTC | CATSDGLAAYNEQFF
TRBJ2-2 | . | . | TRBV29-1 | TGCAGCGTTGATGGGGTAATGACCGGGGAGCTGTTTTTT | CSVDGVMTGELFF
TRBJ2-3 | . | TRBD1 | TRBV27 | TGTGCCATAAAAACCGGGACAGGGGCAGATACGCAGTATTTT | CAIKTGTGADTQYF
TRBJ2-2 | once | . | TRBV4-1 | TGCGCCAGCAGCCAAGAGGGCGGAGCTAACACCCGAACGGGCGGGGAGCTGTTTTTT | CASSQEGGANTRTGGELFF
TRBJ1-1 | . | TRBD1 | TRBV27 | TGTGCCAGCAGTTCCCGACAGGGAGAAACTGAAGCTTTCTTT | CASSSRQGETEAFF
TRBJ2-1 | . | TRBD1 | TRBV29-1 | TGCAGCGTCGGGACAGGGGTTTATGATGAGCAGTTCTTC | CSVGTGVYDEQFF
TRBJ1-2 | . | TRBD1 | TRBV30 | TGTGCCTGGGACAGGGGGGGATATGGCTACACCTTC | CAWDRGGYGYTF
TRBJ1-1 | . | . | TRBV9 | TGTGCCAGCAGCCCAGGGATTCGGGACACTGAAGCTTTCTTT | CASSPGIRDTEAFF
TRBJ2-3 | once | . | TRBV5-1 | TGCGCCAGCAGCTTAAAGATCGGAACCGGGACACTTAGCACAGATACGCAGTATTTT | CASSLKIGTGTLSTDTQYF
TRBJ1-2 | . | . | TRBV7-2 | TGTGCCAGCAGCCTGGACAGCTATGGCTACACCTTC | CASSLDSYGYTF
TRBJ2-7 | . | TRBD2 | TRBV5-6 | TGTGCCAGCAGAGAAAGCGGGAGGCGGTACGAGCAGTACTTC | CASRESGRRYEQYF